A selection of T cell receptor beta chains follows, all from one sample in a study of long-term antiretroviral therapy in people with HIV. The assay was immunoSEQ multiplex PCR, and TCRdb's table has in-frame clones only and misses some. The sample holds about 20,000 clones, roughly 70% seen once. The sequencing used unsorted PBMCs, collected 0.5 years before starting antiretroviral therapy. The receptors stem from a man aged 18 to 29 with HIV. Each CDR3 is given with its conserved first and last residue. The D gene is left open where the match is weak. Only some rows state a clone size, as once, few, many or a class for expanded clones.

size,length,V,D,J,CDR3,DNA
.,17,TRBV6-1,TRBD2,TRBJ2-3,CASSEFPAGGSTDTQYF,TGTGCCAGCAGTGAATTCCCAGCGGGGGGATCTACAGATACGCAGTATTTT
.,14,TRBV7-2,.,TRBJ2-3,CASSLVSYRDTQYF,TGTGCCAGCAGCTTAGTTTCCTACCGGGATACGCAGTATTTT
.,14,TRBV28,.,TRBJ1-2,CASSLSPDNYGYTF,TGTGCCAGCAGTTTATCCCCAGATAACTATGGCTACACCTTC
few,15,TRBV7-9,.,TRBJ1-3,CASSLAERDRNTIYF,TGTGCCAGCAGCTTAGCGGAAAGGGATAGAAACACCATATATTTT
.,12,TRBV19,.,TRBJ1-1,CASGPQNTEAFF,TGTGCCAGTGGACCACAGAACACTGAAGCTTTCTTT
.,13,TRBV6-1,.,TRBJ2-1,CASSERTYNEQFF,TGTGCCAGCAGTGAAAGGACCTACAATGAGCAGTTCTTC
.,15,TRBV4-3,.,TRBJ2-7,CASSQGDGPSYEQYF,TGCGCCAGCAGCCAAGGGGACGGACCCTCCTACGAGCAGTACTTC
.,14,TRBV7-6,.,TRBJ2-1,CASRAGGPYNEQFF,TGTGCCAGCAGGGCAGGGGGGCCCTACAATGAGCAGTTCTTC
once,14,TRBV5-1,TRBD1,TRBJ1-1,CASSSRDRNTEAFF,TGCGCCAGCAGCTCCCGGGACAGGAACACTGAAGCTTTCTTT
.,18,TRBV11-2,TRBD2,TRBJ2-3,CASSFPTSYSEAADTQYF,TGTGCCAGCAGCTTTCCGACTAGCTACTCGGAGGCGGCAGATACGCAGTATTTT
.,15,TRBV28,TRBD1,TRBJ2-1,CASSLEGQGFNEQFF,TGTGCCAGCAGTTTAGAGGGACAGGGATTCAATGAGCAGTTCTTC
.,16,TRBV4-2,.,TRBJ1-5,CASSQGAGGIYQPQHF,TGTGCCAGCAGCCAAGGCGCCGGCGGAATCTATCAGCCCCAGCATTTT
.,15,TRBV18,.,TRBJ1-1,CASSPPASGNTEAFF,TGTGCCAGCTCACCACCCGCAAGCGGGAACACTGAAGCTTTCTTT
.,17,TRBV9,.,TRBJ2-1,CASSVAVSVADYNEQFF,TGTGCCAGCAGCGTAGCTGTCTCCGTAGCGGACTACAATGAGCAGTTCTTC
.,15,TRBV29-1,TRBD1,TRBJ2-7,CSVEALGQNSYEQYF,TGCAGCGTTGAAGCATTGGGACAGAACTCCTACGAGCAGTACTTC
.,14,TRBV27,TRBD2,TRBJ2-1,CASSFGTSYNEQFF,TGTGCCAGCAGTTTCGGGACTAGTTATAATGAGCAGTTCTTC
.,14,TRBV10-3,.,TRBJ1-4,CAIRREATNEKLFF,TGTGCCATCAGGAGGGAGGCTACTAATGAAAAACTGTTTTTT
.,17,TRBV5-1,.,TRBJ2-7,CASSLDPLRSLRGEQYF,TGCGCCAGCAGCTTGGATCCTTTAAGGTCCTTGCGAGGGGAGCAGTACTTC
.,13,TRBV7-8,.,TRBJ2-1,CASSSGAGNEQFF,TGTGCCAGCAGCTCCGGGGCCGGGAATGAGCAGTTCTTC
.,16,TRBV6-1,.,TRBJ1-5,CASSESPGDSNQPQHF,TGTGCCAGCAGTGAATCCCCAGGGGACAGCAATCAGCCCCAGCATTTT
.,12,TRBV19,TRBD1,TRBJ1-1,CASQGGVTEAFF,TGTGCCAGCCAGGGGGGGGTGACTGAAGCTTTCTTT
.,16,TRBV19,TRBD1,TRBJ1-2,CASSSWTGLANYGYTF,TGTGCCAGTAGTTCCTGGACAGGGTTAGCTAACTATGGCTACACCTTC
.,15,TRBV5-1,.,TRBJ1-1,CASSRGRSGDREAFF,TGCGCCAGCAGCCGGGGACGGTCGGGTGATCGGGAAGCTTTCTTT
.,16,TRBV28,.,TRBJ1-5,CASSFLGEGSNQPQHF,TGTGCCAGCAGTTTCTTAGGGGAGGGGAGCAATCAGCCCCAGCATTTT
.,14,TRBV27,TRBD1,TRBJ1-2,CASSPRGAPDGYTF,TGTGCCAGCAGCCCCAGGGGGGCGCCTGATGGCTACACCTTC
.,16,TRBV18,.,TRBJ2-7,CASSPFDRPGRLEQYF,TGTGCCAGCTCACCCTTCGACAGGCCGGGACGGCTCGAGCAGTACTTC
once,13,TRBV2,TRBD1,TRBJ1-1,CASSLDRGSEAFF,TGTGCCAGCAGTTTAGACAGGGGCTCTGAAGCTTTCTTT
.,15,TRBV5-1,.,TRBJ1-1,CASSLGATSNTEAFF,TGCGCCAGCAGCTTGGGAGCTACATCGAACACTGAAGCTTTCTTT